What follows are 18 T cell receptor beta chains derived from one specimen sequenced in a study of T cell clones after liver transplantation. The data were produced by immunoSEQ multiplex PCR, yet TCRdb's version contains in-frame clones alone and is incomplete. The repertoire consists of some 120,000 clones, with about nine tenths occurring once and the leading ten covering around 0.86%. Sample: CD4+ T cells from blood, taken 12 months after liver transplant. Receptors originate from a human patient who received a liver transplant. Some T cells may be supplied by the graft donor.

The chain employs TRBV27 and TRBJ1-2; possible D gene TRBD1, 5 bases. With 8 bases removed from V and 3 bases from J, the gap between germline ends came to 10 bases. Germline V gene lookup returns CDR1 MNHEY and CDR2 SMNVEV (reference sequence). The CDR3 runs 12 residues. The CDR3 DNA is TGTGCCAGCGCGGGGCCCGACTATGGCTACACCTTC. Encoded protein: CASAGPDYGYTF.

The chain joins TRBV2 to TRBJ2-6; perhaps TRBD1 as D (6 bases). Germline-derived CDR1 and CDR2 are SNHLY and FYNNEI. Between the trimmed V and J ends, which lost 8 bases and 4 bases, there was a span of 12 bases. The CDR3 spans 14 residues. The CDR3 coding sequence is TGTGCCAGCGGAACAGGGCCGGGGGCCAACGTCCTGACTTTC. Protein sequence: CASGTGPGANVLTF.

This chain connects TRBV28 to TRBJ1-2; TRBD1 agrees at 9 bases. The CDR3 extends over 13 amino acids. Germline CDR1 is MDHEN and CDR2 is SYDVKM. The J segment lost 4 bases and the V segment lost 7 bases, leaving 4 bases of the junction unmatched. The CDR3 loop is CASKQGAIYGYTF. The CDR3 region has the DNA TGTGCCAGCAAACAGGGGGCGATCTATGGCTACACCTTC.

The chain uses TRBV6-1 and TRBJ2-5; D possibly corresponds to TRBD1 (6 bases). CDR3 size: 13 residues. CDR1 and CDR2 (germline): MNHNS, SASEGT. Trimming left V 9 bases short and J 1 base short, with 12 bases between. This CDR3 is CASTDRSQETQYF. CDR3 coding DNA: TGTGCCAGTACCGACAGGAGCCAAGAGACCCAGTACTTC.

The chain employs TRBV11-3 and TRBJ2-3, with 10 bases lining up with TRBD2. From germline, CDR1 is SGHNT and CDR2 YENEEA. V shed 0 bases and J 2 bases; nucleotides not matched to a gene: 8. This CDR3 spans 18 amino acids. The CDR3 reads CASSLDAETSGHTDTQYF. The CDR3 nucleotides are TGTGCCAGCAGCTTAGATGCGGAGACTAGCGGGCACACAGATACGCAGTATTTT.

The genes are TRBV18 and TRBJ2-1, with unresolved D. Germline CDR1 is KGHSH and CDR2 is LQKENI. CDR3 size: 15 residues. The ends were cut back, 4 bases at V and 0 bases at J, with 10 bases in the middle. CDR3 region: CASSRSTSSYNEQFF. CDR3 DNA sequence: TGTGCCAGCTCACGATCTACAAGCTCCTACAATGAGCAGTTCTTC.

The V gene is TRBV5-1, the J gene TRBJ1-5; no definite D call. The germline V and J ends were trimmed by 0 bases and 0 bases, with 7 bases remaining between them. Looked up from germline, CDR1 is SGHRS and CDR2 is YFSETQ. The CDR3 runs to 15 residues. The chain's CDR3 is CASSLGDHSNQPQHF. The CDR3 DNA is TGCGCCAGCAGCTTGGGGGATCATAGCAATCAGCCCCAGCATTTT.

The CDR3 region is CSVGSGKYNEQFF. The CDR3 DNA is TGCAGCGTAGGTAGCGGGAAGTACAATGAGCAGTTCTTC. The genes are TRBV29-1 and TRBJ2-1, with 8 bases identical to TRBD2. This CDR3 region has 13 residues. From germline, CDR1 is SQVTM and CDR2 ANQGSEA. V was pared by 6 bases and J by 4 bases, with 5 bases of the junction left unmatched.

As concerns this clone: The sample contains more than one DNA sequence encoding this CDR3. The rearrangement links TRBV5-1 to TRBJ1-1; D might be TRBD1 (5 bases). Per the germline V gene, CDR1 is SGHRS and CDR2 is YFSETQ. CDR3 size: 13 residues. Trimming stripped 0 bases from V and 5 bases from J, with 8 bases between. The CDR3 coding sequence is TGCGCCAGCAGCTTGGACCGGGGGACTGAAGCTTTCTTT. Translation: CASSLDRGTEAFF.

The CDR3 here is CASSKNPAQGRNQPQHF. The CDR3 nucleotides read TGTGCCAGTAGCAAAAATCCCGCACAGGGGCGGAATCAGCCCCAGCATTTT. The chain joins TRBV19 to TRBJ1-5; 7 positions match TRBD1. CDR3 length: 17 amino acids. From germline, CDR1 is LNHDA and CDR2 SQIVND (reference sequence). Losses at the gene ends were 6 bases for V and 4 bases for J; bases not matched to a gene: 15.

The J gene is TRBJ2-2, the V gene TRBV28; 10 bases match TRBD1. The CDR3 spans 15 residues. Trimming cost V 5 bases and J 6 bases; bases outside gene matches: 6. Germline V gene sequence: CDR1 MDHEN, CDR2 SYDVKM. CDR3 residues: CASSPGDRGPGELFF. DNA of the CDR3: TGTGCCAGCAGTCCCGGGGACAGGGGACCCGGGGAGCTGTTTTTT.

The chain employs TRBV5-1 and TRBJ2-7, with D possibly being TRBD2 (6 bases). Germline V CDR1 and CDR2: SGHRS, YFSETQ. V lost 0 bases and J lost 6, with 16 bases in between. The CDR3 covers 15 residues. The CDR3 DNA sequence: TGCGCCAGCAGCTTGGGAGGGGACTGGGGTGCCGAGCAGTACTTC. Its protein is CASSLGGDWGAEQYF.

The CDR3 is CASSLEDPSGSWSQFF. CDR3 coding DNA: TGTGCCAGCAGCTTAGAGGATCCTAGCGGGAGTTGGTCGCAGTTCTTC. The chain uses TRBV11-3 and TRBJ2-1; TRBD2 aligns across 10 bases. The CDR3 has 16 amino acids. J gave up 12 bases and V 0 bases, and 11 bases lay outside the gene matches. The V gene's germline CDR1 is SGHNT and CDR2 YENEEA.

This chain joins TRBV5-1 and TRBJ2-5; no clear D gene. V shed 4 bases and J shed 0 bases, with 7 bases lying between them. The germline V gene encodes CDR1 SGHRS and CDR2 YFSETQ. This CDR3 has 13 residues. Here the CDR3 reads CASSPLDQETQYF. The CDR3 bases are TGCGCCAGCAGCCCCCTGGACCAAGAGACCCAGTACTTC. The full variable domain, in which reference TRBV5-1 and TRBJ2-5 provide the parts outside the CDR3, is KAGVTQTPRYLIKTRGQQVTLSCSPISGHRSVSWYQQTPGQGLQFLFEYFSETQRNKGNFPGRFSGRQFSNSRSEMNVSTLELGDSALYLCASSPLDQETQYFGPGTRLLVL.

This chain links TRBV7-9 with TRBJ1-1; no clear D gene. The V end was cut by 0 bases, the J end by 1 base, with 9 bases between. Per germline, CDR1 SEHNR and CDR2 FQNEAQ (reference sequence). CDR3 size: 15 residues. CDR3 sequence (DNA): TGTGCCAGCAGCTTAGCTGCAGCGACGAACACTGAAGCTTTCTTT. Protein product: CASSLAAATNTEAFF.

The genes are TRBV18 and TRBJ2-7; TRBD2 matches at 7 bases. Germline-derived CDR1 and CDR2 are KGHSH and LQKENI. Germline trimming cut 6 bases from V and 3 bases from J; bases unmatched to any gene: 8. The CDR3 extends over 14 amino acids. The CDR3 spells CASSLAGSLYEQYF. CDR3 coding DNA: TGTGCCAGCTCCTTAGCGGGCTCTCTCTACGAGCAGTACTTC.

This rearrangement joins TRBV18 to TRBJ2-3; TRBD1 agrees at 9 bases. With 3 bases clipped from V and 2 bases from J, the junction kept 12 bases outside the gene matches. This CDR3 has 18 residues. Germline assignment: CDR1 KGHSH and CDR2 LQKENI. The CDR3 bases are TGTGCCAGCTCACCCAAGCTATCCGGGACAGGGATCACAGATACGCAGTATTTT. Its translation is CASSPKLSGTGITDTQYF.

This chain links TRBV29-1 with TRBJ2-5; a possible D gene is TRBD2 (6 bases). This CDR3 has 12 residues. Germline V lookup: CDR1 SQVTM, CDR2 ANQGSEA. V lost 3 bases to trimming and J lost 5 bases, with 10 bases between them. In DNA form, the CDR3 reads TGCAGCGTTGATTGGGGGGATGAGACCCAGTACTTC. As protein: CSVDWGDETQYF.